This TCR beta chain originates from a study of T cells in Graves' hyperthyroidism and ophthalmopathy. Patients aged 18 to 65 had newly diagnosed hyperthyroidism lasting under 2 months. This clonotype has a count of ten or more. There are 17 residues in the CDR3. The germline gives CDR1 SGHRS, CDR2 YFSETQ. The J segment lost 4 bases and the V segment lost 0 bases, leaving 10 bases of the junction unmatched. It was RNA transcripts that yielded the amplified TCR beta CDR3 regions. HTBI primers were used for first-round RT-PCR of the TCR CDR3. TCRdb re-called the multiplex PCR reads through MiXCR, storing one row per CDR3 protein. The table records about 270,000 distinct CDR3 sequences, over 12% of them present only once.

The receptor was isolated from a woman between 50 and 59 years old with Graves' hyperthyroidism that later progressed to Graves' ophthalmopathy. Sequenced sample: blood. The V call is TRBV5-1, the J call TRBJ2-7; 10 bases line up with TRBD2. In DNA form, the CDR3 reads TGCGCCAGCAGCTTGGGGCTAGCGGGAGTAATTGGGTACGAGCAGTACTTC. Translating it yields CASSLGLAGVIGYEQYF.